These 18 T cell receptor beta chains were sequenced from one sample in a study of blood T cell repertoires in COVID-19. Libraries were prepared by immunoSEQ multiplex PCR; TCRdb keeps only in-frame clonotypes and omits some of them. Of 490,000 or so clones in the sample, 70% to 90% were seen once. The sample was PBMCs or T cells enriched from blood (not recorded which). Source of these receptors: a woman aged 55-70 years who had recovered from COVID-19.

The rearrangement links TRBV5-5 to TRBJ1-1, with D possibly TRBD1 on 6 matching bases. This CDR3 has 14 amino acids. The germline V gene encodes CDR1 SGHKS and CDR2 YYEKEE (reference sequence). V lost 1 base and J 0 bases, leaving 7 bases between the germline ends. The CDR3 spells CASSLTGLNTEAFF. Here the CDR3 DNA reads TGTGCCAGCAGCTTGACAGGGCTGAACACTGAAGCTTTCTTT. The full variable domain, in which reference TRBV5-5 and TRBJ1-1 provide the parts outside the CDR3, is DAGVTQSPTHLIKTRGQQVTLRCSPISGHKSVSWYQQVLGQGPQFIFQYYEKEERGRGNFPDRFSARQFPNYSSELNVNALLLGDSALYLCASSLTGLNTEAFFGQGTRLTVV.

The chain links TRBV5-1 to TRBJ2-1; TRBD2 aligns across 11 bases. Germline V CDR1 and CDR2: SGHRS, YFSETQ. This CDR3 is built from 16 residues. The J segment lost 7 bases and the V segment lost 3 bases, leaving 9 bases of the junction unmatched. The CDR3 loop reads CASSSDGLAGGNEQFF. In DNA, the CDR3 is TGCGCCAGCAGCTCCGACGGTCTAGCGGGGGGTAATGAGCAGTTCTTC.

V gene TRBV24-1 combines with J gene TRBJ1-5; no reliable D call. The V gene lost 3 bases and the J gene lost 0 bases, with 8 bases spanning the gap. The CDR3 has 15 residues. Germline lookup yields CDR1 KGHDR and CDR2 SFDVKD. In DNA form, the CDR3 reads TGTGCCACCAGTGATAGAGAGCCTAGCAATCAGCCCCAGCATTTT. The encoded protein is CATSDREPSNQPQHF.

The rearrangement links TRBV6-5 to TRBJ2-1; D gene ambiguous. V dropped 2 bases and J dropped 5 bases, with 4 bases sitting between them. CDR1 and CDR2 (germline): MNHEY, SVGAGI. This CDR3 region has 12 residues. CDR3 sequence: CASSYGHNEQFF. CDR3 sequence (DNA): TGTGCCAGCAGTTACGGGCACAATGAGCAGTTCTTC.

The CDR3 loop reads CASSLVPDSSYGYTF. CDR3 in DNA: TGCGCCAGCAGCTTAGTACCGGACAGTTCCTATGGCTACACCTTC. The chain combines TRBV5-1 with TRBJ1-2, with D tentatively TRBD1 (6 bases). The CDR3 totals 15 residues. V was clipped by 2 bases and J by 4 bases, with 15 bases between them. Per germline, CDR1 SGHRS and CDR2 YFSETQ. Variable domain in full (rest from reference TRBV5-1 and TRBJ1-2): KAGVTQTPRYLIKTRGQQVTLSCSPISGHRSVSWYQQTPGQGLQFLFEYFSETQRNKGNFPGRFSGRQFSNSRSEMNVSTLELGDSALYLCASSLVPDSSYGYTFGSGTRLTVV.

The chain links TRBV11-2 to TRBJ1-1, with no clear D. Germline assignment: CDR1 SGHAT and CDR2 FQNNGV. The CDR3 covers 12 residues. Trimming took off 0 bases at V and 11 bases at J, with 10 bases between the two ends. CDR3 region: CASSLEAIKAFF. The CDR3 DNA is TGTGCCAGCAGCTTAGAAGCAATCAAGGCTTTCTTT.

The genes are TRBV10-3 and TRBJ1-2, with 8 positions matching TRBD1. Germline loops: CDR1 ENHRY, CDR2 SYGVKD. The CDR3 is 15 residues long. V gave up 4 bases and J gave up 2 bases; unmatched junction bases: 6. The CDR3 nucleotides are TGTGCCATCAGTGCCCAGGGGGCGATGAACTATGGCTACACCTTC. Translating gives CAISAQGAMNYGYTF.

The rearrangement links TRBV11-2 to TRBJ2-1; D is ambiguous. The CDR3 loop spans 15 amino acids. Germline V gene sequence: CDR1 SGHAT, CDR2 FQNNGV. Between the trimmed V and J ends, which lost 4 bases and 5 bases, there was a span of 15 bases. The CDR3 loop is CASSSSDSLHNEQFF. The CDR3, as DNA: TGTGCCAGCAGCTCCTCTGACTCTCTCCACAATGAGCAGTTCTTC.

For this clone: The sample contains more than one DNA sequence encoding this CDR3. The V gene is TRBV12-3 or TRBV12-4, the J gene TRBJ1-1; possible D gene TRBD1, 5 bases. This CDR3 has 13 residues. The ends were cut back, 3 bases at V and 4 bases at J, with 9 bases in the middle. The CDR3, as DNA: TGTGCCAGCAGTTTCGGGGGGACCACTGAAGCTTTCTTT. Translating it yields CASSFGGTTEAFF.

The V gene is TRBV24-1, the J gene TRBJ2-2, with D possibly TRBD1 on 7 matching bases. This CDR3 spans 13 amino acids. Germline values: CDR1 KGHDR, CDR2 SFDVKD. Trimming cost V 9 bases and J 6 bases, with 13 bases left between them. CDR3 DNA sequence: TGTGCCACCTCCGCAGGGGGGCCCGGGGAGCTGTTTTTT. It encodes CATSAGGPGELFF.

The chain carries TRBV6-5 and TRBJ1-2; D gene uncertain. The CDR3 length is 14 residues. The V gene's germline CDR1 is MNHEY and CDR2 SVGAGI. Trimming left V 2 bases short and J 4 bases short, with 11 bases between. CDR3 bases: TGTGCCAGCAGTTACAGCTCCGATCCCTATGGCTACACCTTC. This codes for CASSYSSDPYGYTF.

V is TRBV10-3 and J is TRBJ1-1; TRBD1 aligns across 8 bases. The V and J ends lost 2 bases and 0 bases, in that order; junction bases with no gene match: 5. Germline V CDR1 and CDR2: ENHRY, SYGVKD. This CDR3 comprises 16 residues. The CDR3 DNA is TGTGCCATCAGTGAGGCCGGGACAGGACTGAACACTGAAGCTTTCTTT. Translating gives CAISEAGTGLNTEAFF.

This chain connects TRBV21-1 to TRBJ2-7; TRBD1, the D gene given by the table, was not confirmed from the DNA. TRBV21-1 is listed as a pseudogene. This CDR3 has 15 residues. Here the CDR3 DNA reads TGTGCCAGCCTCAGCCCGGCCAGGTCTTTCTACGAGCAGTACGTC. The encoded protein is CASLSPARSFYEQYV.

This sequence joins TRBV29-1 and TRBJ1-5; D remains ambiguous. Looked up from germline, CDR1 is SQVTM and CDR2 is ANQGSEA. This CDR3 spans 13 amino acids. V was clipped by 5 bases and J by 5 bases, with 13 bases between them. CDR3 amino acids: CSVRTSEDQPQHF. The CDR3 nucleotides read TGCAGCGTTCGGACTTCTGAAGATCAGCCCCAGCATTTT.

V gene TRBV29-1 combines with J gene TRBJ1-1; TRBD1 matches at 8 bases. The CDR3 has 13 residues. J lost 4 bases, V lost 8 bases, and 9 bases had no gene match. Germline-derived CDR1 and CDR2 are SQVTM and ANQGSEA. Here the CDR3 DNA reads TGCAGCTTCGGACAGGGTTGGGCCACTGAAGCTTTCTTT. This encodes CSFGQGWATEAFF.

The V call is TRBV30, the J call TRBJ1-2, with D possibly matching TRBD1 (6 bases). V lost 4 bases and J lost 3, with 18 bases in between. CDR1 and CDR2 (germline): GTSNPN, SVGIG (reference sequence). CDR3 length: 15 amino acids. DNA of the CDR3: TGTGCCTGGATCTCAATAGGACAGCGAGACTATGGCTACACCTTC. Its translation is CAWISIGQRDYGYTF.

The rearrangement uses TRBV12-3 or TRBV12-4 and TRBJ1-1; D uncertain. V lost 5 bases and J lost 5, with 9 bases in between. The CDR3 has 12 amino acids. The CDR3 nucleotides read TGTGCCAGCAGTCCTAGGGAGACTGAAGCTTTCTTT. It encodes CASSPRETEAFF.

The chain carries TRBV10-3 and TRBJ1-2, with 9 bases that match TRBD1. The CDR3 is 14 amino acids. J gave up 6 bases and V 6 bases, and 8 bases lay outside the gene matches. Germline CDR1 is ENHRY and CDR2 is SYGVKD. The DNA for the CDR3 is TGTGCCATCAGCTCACAGGGGGCCGGTAATGGCTACACCTTC. Translating it yields CAISSQGAGNGYTF.